These 23 T cell receptor beta chains originate from one sample sequenced in a study of blood T cell repertoires in COVID-19. The data were produced by immunoSEQ multiplex PCR, yet TCRdb's version contains in-frame clones alone and is incomplete. This table has approximately 220,000 clones, roughly 84% appearing once. Material for sequencing was peripheral blood. The receptor source for this set is a woman in her sixties or seventies who had recovered from COVID-19.

V and J are TRBV15 and TRBJ2-2, with 9 bases matching TRBD1. This CDR3 is built from 16 residues. After removal of 5 bases from V and 3 bases from J, the junction contained 7 bases not matched to a gene. CDR1 and CDR2 (germline): LNHNV, YYDKDF (reference sequence). CDR3 DNA sequence: TGTGCCACCAGCGACCGGGACAGGGAGGACACCGGGGAGCTGTTTTTT. It encodes CATSDRDREDTGELFF.

The chain combines TRBV25-1 with TRBJ1-2, with no clear D. Germline V gene lookup returns CDR1 MGHDK and CDR2 SYGVNS. The CDR3 sequence is 13 residues long. Trimming pared 4 bases from V and 4 bases from J, leaving 10 bases between. The CDR3 spells CASSGGSGYGYTF. CDR3 bases: TGTGCCAGCAGTGGAGGGTCGGGCTATGGCTACACCTTC.

The chain links TRBV6-2 or TRBV6-3 to TRBJ1-1; TRBD1 matches at 7 bases. V dropped 1 base and J dropped 1; count of bases not matched to a gene: 3. From germline, CDR1 is MNHEY and CDR2 SVGEGT. This CDR3 has 15 amino acids. The CDR3 here is CASSYFGTENTEAFF. CDR3 in DNA: TGTGCCAGCAGTTACTTTGGGACAGAGAACACTGAAGCTTTCTTT.

The genes are TRBV19 and TRBJ1-1; tentatively, D is TRBD1 (5 bases). The V and J ends lost 7 bases and 2 bases respectively, with 20 bases between them. The length of the CDR3 is 16 residues. Germline V gives CDR1 LNHDA, CDR2 SQIVND (reference sequence). In DNA, the CDR3 is TGTGCCAGTACCTCCCTCCGGGGGAGTAAAAACACTGAAGCTTTCTTT. It codes for CASTSLRGSKNTEAFF.

This chain connects TRBV11-2 to TRBJ1-4; 8 positions match TRBD1. Per the germline V gene, CDR1 is SGHAT and CDR2 is FQNNGV. This CDR3 is 14 amino acids long. The junction had 0 bases not matched to a gene; V was cut back by 1 base and J by 5 bases. The CDR3 loop reads CASSLGTGNEKLFF. CDR3 nucleotides: TGTGCCAGCAGCTTAGGGACAGGGAATGAAAAACTGTTTTTT.

The rearrangement uses TRBV15 and TRBJ1-3, with no clear D. CDR3 length equals 15 residues. CDR1 is LNHNV, CDR2 YYDKDF, per germline (reference sequence). V lost 5 bases to trimming and J lost 3 bases, with 14 bases between them. Written as DNA, the CDR3 is TGTGCCACCAGCCCCAAGTCACAGCTTGGAAACACCATATATTTT. Translating gives CATSPKSQLGNTIYF.

The chain joins TRBV21-1 to TRBJ2-7; the DNA was not used to check the table's D call, TRBD2. TRBV21-1 is listed as a pseudogene. CDR3 length: 23 amino acids. The CDR3: CASSKGARLGDCSKLYLSYEQYF. CDR3 DNA sequence: TGTGCCAGCAGCAAAGGGGCACGCCTTGGGGACTGCTCTAAATTGTACCTCTCCTACGAGCAGTACTTC.

The J gene is TRBJ1-3, the V gene TRBV6-5; D gene uncertain. CDR3 length: 13 residues. The V gene lost 6 bases and the J gene lost 4 bases, with 10 bases spanning the gap. Germline CDR1 is MNHEY and CDR2 is SVGAGI. The CDR3 DNA sequence: TGTGCCAGCAGCTCCCCAGTCGGAAACACCATATATTTT. It specifies CASSSPVGNTIYF.

This chain links TRBV7-3 with TRBJ1-1; D is ambiguous. Germline V gene lookup returns CDR1 SGHTA and CDR2 FQGTGA. The ends were cut back, 3 bases at V and 3 bases at J, with 11 bases in the middle. The CDR3 totals 14 residues. The CDR3 DNA sequence: TGTGCCAGCAGCTTTGGAGGGATCGACACTGAAGCTTTCTTT. This translates into CASSFGGIDTEAFF.

This clone has just one count. The rearrangement joins TRBV10-3 to TRBJ1-5; tentatively, D is TRBD1 (5 bases). V lost 11 bases to trimming and J lost 0 bases, with 17 bases between them. Germline V gives CDR1 ENHRY, CDR2 SYGVKD. CDR3 size: 15 residues. The CDR3 is CAPRGTDLSNQPQHF. In DNA, the CDR3 is TGTGCCCCTAGGGGAACCGACCTTAGCAATCAGCCCCAGCATTTT.

This clone showed up just once. The chain is built from TRBV7-2 and TRBJ2-1; 9 bases are a match to TRBD2. V was clipped by 4 bases and J by 4 bases; unmatched bases: 5. CDR1 is SGHTA, CDR2 FQGNSA, per germline. The CDR3 consists of 15 residues. The chain's CDR3 is CASSYSGGVYNEQFF. DNA for the CDR3: TGTGCCAGCAGCTATAGCGGGGGCGTATACAATGAGCAGTTCTTC. Full variable domain (remainder filled in from reference TRBV7-2 and TRBJ2-1): GAGVSQSPSNKVTEKGKDVELRCDPISGHTALYWYRQSLGQGLEFLIYFQGNSAPDKSGLPSDRFSAERTGGSVSTLTIQRTQQEDSAVYLCASSYSGGVYNEQFFGPGTRLTVL.

The table lists this clone with a few counts. The chain carries TRBV4-1 and TRBJ1-5, with D unclear. This CDR3 has 15 residues. The ends were cut back, 1 base at V and 5 bases at J, with 12 bases in the middle. Germline V CDR1 and CDR2: MGHRA, YSYEKL. The CDR3 spells CASSQGALGHQPQHF. CDR3 bases: TGCGCCAGCAGCCAAGGGGCACTAGGGCATCAGCCCCAGCATTTT.

This clone was seen only once. This sequence joins TRBV7-2 and TRBJ2-5, with a weak D call TRBD2 (5 bases). The CDR3 is made up of 18 amino acids. V lost 4 bases to trimming and J lost 9 bases, with 30 bases between them. Germline CDR1 reads SGHTA; CDR2 reads FQGNSA. DNA for the CDR3: TGTGCCAGCAGCTCGCCCCTAGCTTGGGCCAAACTAAGGATTCCCCAGTACTTC. It translates to CASSSPLAWAKLRIPQYF.

This clone was seen a handful of times. The chain recombines TRBV3-1 (or the pseudogene TRBV3-2) with TRBJ1-1; D call uncertain. CDR3 length equals 11 residues. Trimming stripped 3 bases from V and 11 bases from J, with 10 bases between. The germline V gene encodes CDR1 LGHDT and CDR2 YNNKEL (reference sequence). The CDR3 sequence: CASSHLKEAFF. The CDR3 nucleotides read TGTGCCAGCAGCCACCTGAAGGAGGCTTTCTTT.

The rearrangement uses TRBV6-2 or TRBV6-3 and TRBJ1-2; 7 nucleotides agree with TRBD1. V gave up 5 bases and J gave up 4 bases; unmatched junction bases: 1. The CDR3 sequence is 12 residues long. The germline gives CDR1 MNHEY, CDR2 SVGEGT. This CDR3 is CASSRDSYGYTF. CDR3 nucleotides: TGTGCCAGCAGTCGGGACAGCTATGGCTACACCTTC.

V gene TRBV5-1 combines with J gene TRBJ1-2; perhaps TRBD1 as D (5 bases). The CDR3 runs to 12 residues. The germline gives CDR1 SGHRS, CDR2 YFSETQ. V dropped 4 bases and J dropped 5 bases, with 9 bases sitting between them. The chain's CDR3 is CASSPQGYGYTF. DNA for the CDR3: TGCGCCAGCAGCCCTCAGGGATATGGCTACACCTTC.

The rearrangement uses TRBV11-2 and TRBJ2-2; D is possibly TRBD2 (7 bases). The V and J ends lost 5 bases and 6 bases respectively, with 16 bases between them. This CDR3 comprises 15 residues. Looked up from germline, CDR1 is SGHAT and CDR2 is FQNNGV. CDR3 nucleotides: TGTGCCAGCAGCCAGCTGGCGGGGGCTTCCGGGGAGCTGTTTTTT. Its protein is CASSQLAGASGELFF.

The DNA of the CDR3 is TGTGCCAGCAGCTTAAATCTCAGGACAGGGGGCTCAGATACGCAGTATTTT. Its protein is CASSLNLRTGGSDTQYF. J is TRBJ2-3 and V is TRBV11-2; 11 nucleotides line up with TRBD1. This CDR3 has 17 residues. Trimming took 2 bases from V and 4 from J; bases not matched to a gene: 8. Germline V CDR1 and CDR2: SGHAT, FQNNGV.

In this sample, this clone turned up a few times. The gene calls are TRBV7-9 and TRBJ2-7, with 7 bases lining up with TRBD2. J gave up 0 bases and V 5 bases, and 7 bases lay outside the gene matches. Per germline, CDR1 SEHNR and CDR2 FQNEAQ (reference sequence). The CDR3 extends over 15 amino acids. This chain's CDR3 is CASSTGGGSSYEQYF. The CDR3 DNA follows: TGTGCCAGCAGCACGGGCGGGGGAAGCTCCTACGAGCAGTACTTC.

This chain uses TRBV4-3 with TRBJ1-6; D is uncertain. Per the germline V gene, CDR1 is LGHNA and CDR2 is YSLEER. V gave up 2 bases and J gave up 4 bases, with 12 bases separating them. CDR3 length equals 16 residues. In DNA, the CDR3 is TGCGCCAGCAGCCAACGGAACTTGGAGTATAATTCACCCCTCCACTTT. Protein: CASSQRNLEYNSPLHF.

The chain is built from TRBV12-3 or TRBV12-4 and TRBJ1-2; the match to TRBD1 covers 11 bases. The ends lost 8 bases at V and 7 bases at J; junction bases unmatched: 6. This CDR3 is 13 amino acids long. In DNA, the CDR3 is TGTGCCAGCTGCGGACAGGGGGCCAGTGGCTACACCTTC. Amino acid sequence: CASCGQGASGYTF.

Judged by abundance, this clone is large. The V call is TRBV14, the J call TRBJ2-1; the match to TRBD2 covers 7 bases. J lost 5 bases, V lost 2 bases, and 3 bases had no gene match. Germline CDR1 is SGHDN and CDR2 is FVKESK. The CDR3 extends over 14 amino acids. The CDR3 here is CASSQIAGNNEQFF. CDR3 sequence (DNA): TGTGCCAGCAGCCAAATAGCGGGCAACAATGAGCAGTTCTTC.

About this clone: Germline and junction disagree at one end, which may indicate a read error. The gene calls are TRBV7-7 and TRBJ1-1; perhaps TRBD1 as D (5 bases). This CDR3 comprises 13 residues. Germline CDR1 SSHAT, CDR2 FNYEAQ (reference sequence). The CDR3: CASSLTGNTEAFF. CDR3 coding DNA: TGTGCTAGCAGCCTAACAGGGAACACTGAAGCTTTCTTT.